This T cell receptor (beta chain) was identified during a study of cytomegalovirus exposure and HLA in healthy donors. A single count supports this clone. Repertoires were generated with immunoSEQ multiplex PCR, while TCRdb's copy carries only in-frame clones and drops some. The data contain 250,000 to 350,000 clones, roughly 87% of them seen just once; the ten biggest clones take up 1.2%. The sequenced sample was PBMCs. The source of this sequence is a woman in her twenties or thirties in good health and CMV-seropositive.

In DNA form, the CDR3 reads TGTGTCAAGGGAACTAGTGCGGAAAGCACAGATACGCAGTATTTT. Amino acids: CVKGTSAESTDTQYF. The chain combines TRBV9 with TRBJ2-3; a possible D gene is TRBD2 (5 bases). The CDR3 sequence is 15 residues long. The germline gives CDR1 SGDLS, CDR2 YYNGEE.